This TCR beta chain came from a study of T cells after yellow fever vaccination. Across the whole study: Where fractions had low cell numbers, libraries were prepared from them with the SMART-Seq v4 Ultra Low Input RNA kit.

Each CDR3 protein is one row after TCRdb ran MiXCR on the 5' RACE reads. The sample lists more than 65,000 distinct CDR3 sequences, under 9.5% occurring once. This clonotype has only a few counts. Trimming took 1 base from V and 0 from J; bases not matched to a gene: 12. Germline lookup yields CDR1 MGHRA and CDR2 YSYEKL. The CDR3 length is 19 residues. The TCR was taken from a man between 18 and 35 years old who received the YFV17D yellow fever vaccine. The chain links TRBV4-1 to TRBJ1-1; 9 positions match TRBD1. Sequencing used CD8+ T cells sorted from PBMCs, obtained roughly 10 days after the first yellow fever vaccination. DNA for the CDR3: TGCGCCAGCAGCCAAGCGAGGGACAGGGAGCCTCCGATGAACACTGAAGCTTTCTTT. This sequence encodes CASSQARDREPPMNTEAFF.